The T cell receptor beta chain under discussion was sequenced for a study of cytomegalovirus exposure and HLA in healthy donors. About the study: In a previous analysis, 95 million to 130 million unique TCR beta sequences were found from roughly 200 million T cells. General observations from the study: Prior analysis indicated that the majority of TCR beta V segments exhibited productivity approximately 87% or approximately 30% of the time.

Germline CDR1 ENHRY, CDR2 SYGVKD. The junction had 14 bases not matched to a gene; V was cut back by 6 bases and J by 2 bases. The CDR3 is 17 amino acids. Concerning this clone itself: Its specificity is unknown.

In the PCR, 60 Vbeta and 13 Jbeta primers were used. TCRdb's table, derived via immunoSEQ multiplex PCR, lists solely in-frame clones and lacks some. This sample has roughly 100,000 clones, with roughly 85% found just once. This chain connects TRBV10-3 to TRBJ2-5, with 8 positions matching TRBD2. The specimen was PBMCs. The sequence came from a man aged 35-49 years in good health and CMV-seronegative. The CDR3 loop reads CAIRGWERGTNQETQYF. CDR3 DNA: TGTGCCATCAGGGGTTGGGAGCGGGGGACAAATCAAGAGACCCAGTACTTC.